This TCR beta chain originates from a study of pediatric ulcerative colitis. In the study overall: Most patients had pancolitis, and two had left-sided colitis.

Before the diagnostic colonoscopy, ulcerative colitis patients were free of immunosuppressive medication. The assay was immunoSEQ multiplex PCR, and TCRdb's table has in-frame clones only and misses some. The data contain about 64,000 clones, more than 60% of them singletons. Study results and limitations: Compared with controls, ulcerative colitis showed greater blood-rectum clone sharing.

A word on this clone: Its antigen is unidentified.

The CDR3 length is 16 residues. V lost 3 bases to trimming and J lost 9 bases; unmatched junction nucleotides: 10. Per germline, CDR1 SGDLS and CDR2 YYNGEE. This sequence was found in a boy aged 5-17 years with moderate ulcerative colitis. Specimen: blood. The chain couples TRBV9 to TRBJ2-1, with 12 bases aligning to TRBD2. The CDR3 DNA is TGTGCCAGCAGCGCCAAGCTAGCGGGAGGGCCAGGTGAGCAGTTCTTC. It yields the protein CASSAKLAGGPGEQFF. The complete variable domain, with remaining parts taken from reference TRBV9 and TRBJ2-1, reads DSGVTQTPKHLITATGQRVTLRCSPRSGDLSVYWYQQSLDQGLQFLIQYYNGEERAKGNILERFSAQQFPDLHSELNLSSLELGDSALYFCASSAKLAGGPGEQFFGPGTRLTVL.